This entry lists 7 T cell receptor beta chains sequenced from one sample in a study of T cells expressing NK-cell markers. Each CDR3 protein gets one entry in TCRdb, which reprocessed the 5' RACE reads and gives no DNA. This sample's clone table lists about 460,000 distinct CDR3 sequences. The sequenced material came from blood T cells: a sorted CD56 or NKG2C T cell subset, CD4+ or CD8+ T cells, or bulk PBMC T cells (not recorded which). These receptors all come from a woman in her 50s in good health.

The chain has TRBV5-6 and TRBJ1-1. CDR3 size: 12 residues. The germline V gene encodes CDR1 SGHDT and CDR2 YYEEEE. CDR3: CASSYQVGEAFF.

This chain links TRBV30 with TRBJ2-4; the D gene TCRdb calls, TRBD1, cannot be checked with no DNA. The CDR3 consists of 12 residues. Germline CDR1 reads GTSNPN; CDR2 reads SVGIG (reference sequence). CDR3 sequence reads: CAWSVGRNIQYF.

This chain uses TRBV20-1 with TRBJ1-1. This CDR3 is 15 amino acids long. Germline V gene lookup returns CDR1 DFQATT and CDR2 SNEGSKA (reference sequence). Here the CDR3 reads CSARDLASGMMEAFF.

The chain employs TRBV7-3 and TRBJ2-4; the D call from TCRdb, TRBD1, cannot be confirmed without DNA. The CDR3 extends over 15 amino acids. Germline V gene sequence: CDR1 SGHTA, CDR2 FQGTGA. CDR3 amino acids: CASSSHGGIGNIQYF.

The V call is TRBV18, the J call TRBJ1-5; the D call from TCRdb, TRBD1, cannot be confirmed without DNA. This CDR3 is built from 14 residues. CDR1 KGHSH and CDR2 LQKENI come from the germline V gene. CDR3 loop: CASSPDRVNQPQHF.

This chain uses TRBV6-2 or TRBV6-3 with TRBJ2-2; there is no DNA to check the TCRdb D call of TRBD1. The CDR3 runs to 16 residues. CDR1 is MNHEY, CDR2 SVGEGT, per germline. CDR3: CASSYAGTRNTGELFF.

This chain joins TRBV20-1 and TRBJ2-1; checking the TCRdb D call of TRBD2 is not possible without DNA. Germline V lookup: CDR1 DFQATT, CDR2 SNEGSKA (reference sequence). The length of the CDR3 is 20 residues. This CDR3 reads CRATFWQNPRNHFRCQVQFF.